Below are 3 T cell receptor beta chains sequenced from a single sample in a study of neurological immune-mediated disorders. TCRdb analysed the 5' RACE reads with MiXCR anew, one entry per CDR3 protein. The repertoire holds 100,000 to 150,000 distinct CDR3 sequences, with approximately 3.2% as singletons. The sequenced sample was PBMCs. All receptors come from a woman in her twenties or thirties with multiple sclerosis.

The CDR3 region has the DNA TGTGCCAGCAGCTTAGCGAGCGGGGGCGAGGGTGAGCAGTTCTTC. It translates to CASSLASGGEGEQFF. V and J are TRBV7-6 and TRBJ2-1; 8 nucleotides line up with TRBD2. V lost 0 bases to trimming and J lost 9 bases; unmatched junction nucleotides: 7. The CDR3 has 15 amino acids. Germline CDR1 SGHVS, CDR2 FNYEAQ.

This clonotype was observed many times. This chain links TRBV7-2 with TRBJ1-6; 7 positions agree with TRBD1. This CDR3 comprises 14 residues. J lost 9 bases, V lost 4 bases, and 6 bases had no gene match. CDR1 is SGHTA and CDR2 is FQGNSA in the germline V gene. The CDR3 loop reads CASSSTPGGSPLHF. The CDR3 DNA is TGTGCCAGCAGCTCGACACCAGGGGGTTCACCCCTCCACTTT.

This clonotype has a handful of counts. CDR3 in amino acids: CASSHPSTPYYGYTF. CDR3 in DNA: TGTGCCAGCAGCCATCCATCAACACCCTACTATGGCTACACCTTC. This chain links TRBV19 with TRBJ1-2; D is undetermined. Trimming removed 9 bases at V and 3 bases at J, with 20 bases between. CDR3 length equals 15 residues. Per germline, CDR1 LNHDA and CDR2 SQIVND (reference sequence).